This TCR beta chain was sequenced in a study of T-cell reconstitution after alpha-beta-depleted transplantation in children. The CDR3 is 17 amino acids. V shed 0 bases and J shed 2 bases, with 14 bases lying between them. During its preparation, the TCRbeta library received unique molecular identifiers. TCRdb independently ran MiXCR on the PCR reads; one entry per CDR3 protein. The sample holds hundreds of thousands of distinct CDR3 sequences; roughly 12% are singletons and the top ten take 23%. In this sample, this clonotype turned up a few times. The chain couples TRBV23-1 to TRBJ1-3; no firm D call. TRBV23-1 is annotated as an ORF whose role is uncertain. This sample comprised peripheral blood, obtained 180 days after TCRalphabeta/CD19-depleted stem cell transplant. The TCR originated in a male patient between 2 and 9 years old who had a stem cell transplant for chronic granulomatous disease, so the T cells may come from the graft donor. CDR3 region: CASSQSRLGWAGNTIYF. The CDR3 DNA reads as TGCGCCAGCAGTCAATCCCGGCTGGGGTGGGCTGGAAACACCATATATTTT.